The rows below give T cell receptor beta chains drawn from one sample of a study of shared clonotypes between healthy human individuals. Only in-frame clones appear in the TCRdb table, and some are missing; sequencing was by immunoSEQ multiplex PCR. The sample consists of some 1,900,000 clones, about 95% of them appearing once. Material: naive CD8+ T cells sorted from blood. The source is a man aged 18 to 29 in good health. CDR3s include the opening cysteine and the closing phenylalanine or tryptophan. Each record gives: clone size, D gene, J gene, V gene, CDR3 DNA, CDR3 protein. D genes are given only for firm matches. Rows may omit the clone size; those that give it use once, few, many or a size class.

>NA|NA|TRBJ1-5|TRBV9
TGTGCCAGCAGCGTAGGCGATCAGCCCCAGCATTTT
CASSVGDQPQHF
>NA|TRBD2|TRBJ2-7|TRBV19
TGTGCCAGTAGTTCTTGGGGGGGCTCCTACGAGCAGTACTTC
CASSSWGGSYEQYF
>NA|TRBD1|TRBJ1-1|TRBV28
TGTGCCAGCAGTTTTCCGGGACAGGGGATGAACACTGAAGCTTTCTTT
CASSFPGQGMNTEAFF
>NA|NA|TRBJ2-3|TRBV29-1
TGCAGCGTTGAGGCAGACTCTGCAGATACGCAGTATTTT
CSVEADSADTQYF
>NA|NA|TRBJ1-4|TRBV4-1
TGCGCCAGCAGCCAAGAGGAAGCGTCGTGGGGGGTCGGTGAAAAACTGTTTTTT
CASSQEEASWGVGEKLFF
>once|TRBD2|TRBJ2-1|TRBV11-1
TGTGCCAGCAGCTACTTTAGCGGGTCCTCCTCCTACAATGAGCAGTTCTTC
CASSYFSGSSSYNEQFF
>NA|NA|TRBJ1-5|TRBV19
TGTGCCAGTAGTACGCTGGAGCCGGGGAGGGTGGCGGTTGGTCAGCCCCAGCATTTT
CASSTLEPGRVAVGQPQHF
>NA|NA|TRBJ2-2|TRBV11-2
TGTGCCAGCAGCTTACTAACCACCGGGGAGCTGTTTTTT
CASSLLTTGELFF
>NA|TRBD2|TRBJ2-7|TRBV25-1
TGTGCCAGCAGCTCCTGGACTAGCGAGGGCTACGAGCAGTACTTC
CASSSWTSEGYEQYF
>NA|NA|TRBJ2-2|TRBV7-9
TGTGCCAGCAGCAGCCTCCAAGGGGGAACCGGGGAGCTGTTTTTT
CASSSLQGGTGELFF
>NA|TRBD1|TRBJ1-2|TRBV7-9
TGTGCCAGCAGCCCCCCCCGGGGGGACAGTTTTCCTGGCTACACCTTC
CASSPPRGDSFPGYTF
>NA|TRBD1|TRBJ1-5|TRBV7-9
TGTGCCAGCAGCTTCGGGACAGGGTCGGGTCAGCCCCAGCATTTT
CASSFGTGSGQPQHF
>few|TRBD1|TRBJ2-7|TRBV6-1
TGTGCTGGGTCAACCGGGACAGGGGGTGACGAGCAGTACTTC
CAGSTGTGGDEQYF
>NA|NA|TRBJ1-2|TRBV4-1
TGCGCCAGCAGCGCAAGCCCCGGGCACGTTGCTGATGGCTACACCTTC
CASSASPGHVADGYTF
>NA|TRBD1|TRBJ1-5|TRBV19
TGTGCCAGTGTCACACTCCACCGGGACAGGTTAAATCAGCCCCAGCATTTT
CASVTLHRDRLNQPQHF
>NA|NA|TRBJ1-1|TRBV5-5
TGTGCCAGCAGCTACCTGGACAGTTACATGAACACTGAAGCTTTCTTT
CASSYLDSYMNTEAFF
>NA|NA|TRBJ1-1|TRBV13
TGTGCCAGCAGCTGGGACCCGACAGGAGTGAACTCTGAAGCTTTCTTT
CASSWDPTGVNSEAFF
>once|NA|TRBJ2-5|TRBV6-5
TGTGCCAGCAGTTACGGCGGTTTGGAGACCCAGTACTTC
CASSYGGLETQYF
>NA|NA|TRBJ2-7|TRBV29-1
TGCAGCGTGAACCTTGGACAGACCTACGAGCAGTACTTC
CSVNLGQTYEQYF
>NA|NA|TRBJ1-6|TRBV27
TGTGCCAGCAGTCCTTTGAGCTCCTATAATTCACCCCTCCACTTT
CASSPLSSYNSPLHF
>NA|NA|TRBJ2-3|TRBV7-8
TGTGCCAGCAGTCGACCCTCAATAGCGAGGCCCACAGATACGCAGTATTTT
CASSRPSIARPTDTQYF
>few|NA|TRBJ1-2|TRBV28
TGTGCCAGCAGTTTCAGACAAGACTATGGCTACACCTTC
CASSFRQDYGYTF
>NA|TRBD1|TRBJ2-1|TRBV9
TGTGCCAGCAGCCCGACAGGGGCCCCGGGGCACAATGAGCAGTTCTTC
CASSPTGAPGHNEQFF
>NA|NA|TRBJ2-7|TRBV27
TGTGCCAGCAGTTTTGGGGGCCCTTCCTACGAGCAGTACTTC
CASSFGGPSYEQYF
>NA|NA|TRBJ2-3|TRBV4-3
TGCGCCAGCAGCCAAAACAGCTTGGATACGCAGTATTTT
CASSQNSLDTQYF
>NA|TRBD2|TRBJ2-3|TRBV7-9
TGTGCCAGCAGCCCTTCCTTGGGGGGGAGCACAGATACGCAGTATTTT
CASSPSLGGSTDTQYF
>NA|TRBD1|TRBJ1-2|TRBV9
TGTGCCAGCGGGGTACAGGGGGCTAATGGCTACACCTTC
CASGVQGANGYTF
>NA|TRBD2|TRBJ2-2|TRBV4-3
TGCGCCAGCAGCCAAGACGCACTAGCGGGAGTTGAGACCGGGGAGCTGTTTTTT
CASSQDALAGVETGELFF
>NA|NA|TRBJ2-7|TRBV9
TGTGCCAGCAGCGTAGGATCAGAGGCCGTCGAGCAGTACTTC
CASSVGSEAVEQYF
>NA|NA|TRBJ1-6|TRBV7-6
TGTGCCAGCAGCCAAACCGGTAGCGGTTCACCCCTCCACTTT
CASSQTGSGSPLHF
>NA|TRBD2|TRBJ2-1|TRBV4-3
TGCGCCAGCAGCGAAAGGTATAGCGGGAGTATCGATGAGCAGTTCTTC
CASSERYSGSIDEQFF
>NA|TRBD2|TRBJ2-7|TRBV5-6
TGTGCCAGCAGCCAACTAGCGGGAGGGTCCTACGAGCAGTACTTC
CASSQLAGGSYEQYF
>NA|NA|TRBJ2-3|TRBV29-1
TGCAGCGTTGGGGCGACTACCGGCCAGCACGCAGATACGCAGTATTTT
CSVGATTGQHADTQYF
>NA|NA|TRBJ1-2|TRBV4-2
TGTGCCAGCAGCCAAATTCAGGCGGGGTGGGAGAATGGCTACACCTTC
CASSQIQAGWENGYTF
>NA|NA|TRBJ1-2|TRBV13
TGTGCCAGCAGCTTAGGCCTTACAGGGTACTATGGCTACACCTTC
CASSLGLTGYYGYTF
>NA|NA|TRBJ1-5|TRBV6-1
TGTGCCAGCAGTGAGTGGGGGGCTCCCCAGCATTTT
CASSEWGAPQHF
>NA|NA|TRBJ2-7|TRBV6-5
TGTGCCAGCAGTTCCAGACAGGACTCCTACGAGCAGTACTTC
CASSSRQDSYEQYF
>NA|NA|TRBJ2-7|TRBV4-1
TGCGCCAGCAGCCAGGCGGGTAATTCCTACGAGCAGTACTTC
CASSQAGNSYEQYF
>NA|NA|TRBJ2-7|TRBV14
TGTGCCAGCAGCCAAGATCGGACTTCAAGCTACGAGCAGTACTTC
CASSQDRTSSYEQYF
>NA|NA|TRBJ1-5|TRBV25-1
TGTGCCAGCAGTCCTTCGGGGCAGCCCCAGCATTTT
CASSPSGQPQHF
>NA|NA|TRBJ2-1|TRBV29-1
TGCAGCGTTGAAAGGGACTGGGGGTCCTACAATGAGCAGTTCTTC
CSVERDWGSYNEQFF
>NA|NA|TRBJ2-7|TRBV6-1
TGTGCCAGCAGTGAACTCCGGAGGCCAGGCTACGAGCAGTACTTC
CASSELRRPGYEQYF
>NA|NA|TRBJ1-1|TRBV5-1
TGCGCCAGCAGCGTGACGACGGATTTTGAAGCTTTCTTT
CASSVTTDFEAFF
>NA|NA|TRBJ2-3|TRBV5-6
TGTGCCAGCAGCCCTTATGGGGGAGCAGATACGCAGTATTTT
CASSPYGGADTQYF
>NA|NA|TRBJ2-7|TRBV4-1
TGCGCCAGCAGCCAGTCACCGTGGGACACCTACGAGCAGTACTTC
CASSQSPWDTYEQYF
>NA|NA|TRBJ2-7|TRBV29-1
TGCAGCGTTGGCGAGGGGCTCATCGGGGAGCAGTACTTC
CSVGEGLIGEQYF
>NA|TRBD2|TRBJ2-5|TRBV7-9
TGTGCCAGCAGCCAAGGGACTAGCGGACCAAGGGAGACCCAGTACTTC
CASSQGTSGPRETQYF
>NA|NA|TRBJ2-7|TRBV27
TGTGCCAGCAGTTTACAGGGGTGGGGGTCCTACGAGCAGTACTTC
CASSLQGWGSYEQYF
>few|NA|TRBJ1-2|TRBV6-5
TGTGCCAGCAGTCCGGGACGATATGGCTACACCTTC
CASSPGRYGYTF
>once|NA|TRBJ1-1|TRBV29-1
TGCAGCGTCCCCGGGGGTGAAGCTTTCTTT
CSVPGGEAFF
>NA|TRBD1|TRBJ2-3|TRBV2
TGTGCCAGCAGTGAACAGGGGGCCACAGATACGCAGTATTTT
CASSEQGATDTQYF
>NA|NA|TRBJ2-5|TRBV9
TGTGCCAGCAGCGGGAGCGGAGGTCCGGTAGAGACCCAGTACTTC
CASSGSGGPVETQYF
>NA|NA|TRBJ1-1|TRBV10-2
TGCGCCAGCATCGACTCCACAGGGCTCGCTGAAGCTTTCTTT
CASIDSTGLAEAFF
>NA|NA|TRBJ2-5|TRBV5-6
TGTGCCAGCAGCCCGAAGATTTGGCTCCAAGAGACCCAGTACTTC
CASSPKIWLQETQYF
>NA|TRBD1|TRBJ2-2|TRBV29-1
TGCAGCGTCTACCACTCAGGGGGCTCGGGGGCCGGGGAGCTGTTTTTT
CSVYHSGGSGAGELFF